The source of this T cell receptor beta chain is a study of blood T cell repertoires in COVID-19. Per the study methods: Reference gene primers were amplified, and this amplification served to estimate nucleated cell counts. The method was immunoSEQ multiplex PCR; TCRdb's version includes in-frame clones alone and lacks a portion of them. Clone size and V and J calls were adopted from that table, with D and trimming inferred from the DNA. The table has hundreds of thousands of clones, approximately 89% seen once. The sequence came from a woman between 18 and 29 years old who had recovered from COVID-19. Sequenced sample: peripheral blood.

The chain's CDR3 is CATSDGRDRGRSNQPQHF. The CDR3 DNA reads TGTGCCACCAGTGATGGCCGAGACAGGGGGCGAAGCAATCAGCCCCAGCATTTT. The chain employs TRBV24-1 and TRBJ1-5; TRBD1 aligns across 10 bases. Germline loops: CDR1 KGHDR, CDR2 SFDVKD. V trimming: 3 bases; J trimming: 1 base; junction bases outside the gene matches: 8. CDR3 length: 18 residues.